The rows below give T cell receptor beta chains drawn from one sample of a study of breast tumors, draining lymph nodes, adjacent tissues. TCRdb ran MiXCR on the multiplex PCR reads and lists one entry per CDR3 protein. In the table there are 150,000 or so distinct CDR3 sequences, 33% of which are singletons. The sample taken for sequencing was axillary lymph node tissue. Receptors were obtained from a female donor with breast cancer. Some clones in this sample may be carry-over from other donors' samples. The CDR3 runs from the conserved cysteine through the conserved F or W. The order of the fields is clone size, D gene, V gene, J gene, CDR3 length, CDR3 protein, CDR3 DNA. A D gene is named only where the DNA matches it firmly. Clone size appears in some rows only: once, few, many, or a class for an expanded clone.

clone size: NA
D gene: NA
V gene: TRBV19
J gene: TRBJ1-4
CDR3 length: 14
CDR3 protein: CASSWTGRSEKLFF
CDR3 DNA: TGTGCCAGTAGTTGGACGGGGCGGAGTGAAAAACTGTTTTTT

clone size: many
D gene: NA
V gene: TRBV12-3/TRBV12-4
J gene: TRBJ2-1
CDR3 length: 15
CDR3 protein: CASRALAPVPAEQFF
CDR3 DNA: TGTGCCAGCAGGGCTCTAGCGCCCGTACCCGCTGAGCAGTTCTTC

clone size: many
D gene: NA
V gene: TRBV29-1
J gene: TRBJ2-3
CDR3 length: 10
CDR3 protein: CSVLGRAQYF
CDR3 DNA: TGCAGCGTTTTGGGCAGGGCGCAGTATTTT

clone size: many
D gene: TRBD1
V gene: TRBV9
J gene: TRBJ2-2
CDR3 length: 17
CDR3 protein: CASSEPRTGQSTGELFF
CDR3 DNA: TGTGCCAGCAGCGAGCCCCGGACAGGCCAGAGCACCGGGGAGCTGTTTTTT

clone size: NA
D gene: NA
V gene: TRBV7-3
J gene: TRBJ2-6
CDR3 length: 16
CDR3 protein: CASSYAGTSGANVLTF
CDR3 DNA: TGTGCCAGCAGCTACGCGGGGACCTCTGGGGCCAACGTCCTGACTTTC

clone size: few
D gene: NA
V gene: TRBV6-2/TRBV6-3
J gene: TRBJ1-1
CDR3 length: 11
CDR3 protein: CACRRGTEAFF
CDR3 DNA: TGTGCCTGCAGAAGGGGAACTGAAGCTTTCTTT

clone size: NA
D gene: NA
V gene: TRBV28
J gene: TRBJ2-4
CDR3 length: 14
CDR3 protein: CASTQGRRENIQYF
CDR3 DNA: TGTGCCAGCACTCAGGGGCGGAGGGAGAACATTCAGTACTTC

clone size: many
D gene: TRBD1
V gene: TRBV6-5
J gene: TRBJ1-2
CDR3 length: 13
CDR3 protein: CASRDRGFYGYTF
CDR3 DNA: TGTGCCAGCCGGGACAGGGGATTTTATGGCTACACCTTC

clone size: NA
D gene: TRBD1
V gene: TRBV5-1
J gene: TRBJ1-2
CDR3 length: 16
CDR3 protein: CASSFGQGADGYGYTF
CDR3 DNA: TGCGCCAGCAGCTTCGGACAGGGCGCGGATGGGTATGGCTACACCTTC

clone size: many
D gene: NA
V gene: TRBV5-1
J gene: TRBJ1-6
CDR3 length: 15
CDR3 protein: CASSLEGSGNSPLHF
CDR3 DNA: TGCGCCAGCAGCTTGGAAGGCAGTGGGAATTCACCCCTCCACTTT

clone size: many
D gene: NA
V gene: TRBV6-1
J gene: TRBJ1-6
CDR3 length: 17
CDR3 protein: CASSEQGGRWGNSPLHF
CDR3 DNA: TGTGCCAGCAGTGAACAAGGAGGGCGGTGGGGTAATTCACCCCTCCACTTT

clone size: many
D gene: TRBD2
V gene: TRBV4-2
J gene: TRBJ2-3
CDR3 length: 16
CDR3 protein: CASSQEGTSGTDTQYF
CDR3 DNA: TGTGCCAGCAGCCAAGAGGGGACTAGTGGCACAGATACGCAGTATTTT